These 11 T cell receptor beta chains were all obtained from the same sample, sequenced in a study of T cells in Graves' hyperthyroidism and ophthalmopathy (dated by TCRdb to between 2018 and 2021). Library method: multiplex PCR. Sequencer: Illumina HiSeq 2000. The TCR beta CDR3 regions were amplified from the RNA transcripts. For the first round of RT-PCR on the TCR CDR3, the HTBI primer set was used together with the Qiagen OneStep RT-PCR kit. The public reads were quality trimmed at Q25 with fastp and then assembled into clones with MiXCR by TCRdb, keeping productive beta chains. Every distinct CDR3 protein forms one entry, paired with its most common genes and DNA. The sample table lists about 710,000 distinct CDR3 sequences, about a sixth of them with a count of one. Of the sample, approximately 8% is held by the ten largest clones. The sample comprised blood. These receptors were taken from a man younger than 35 with Graves' hyperthyroidism.

This clonotype was counted many times. The chain combines TRBV5-1 with TRBJ2-7, with 9 bases lining up with TRBD1. The CDR3 sequence is 14 residues long. V trimming: 4 bases; J trimming: 6 bases; junction bases outside the gene matches: 8. Germline assignment: CDR1 SGHRS and CDR2 YFSETQ. Here the CDR3 DNA reads TGCGCCAGCAGCACCGGGACAGGGAATAGCGAGCAGTACTTC. Translation gives CASSTGTGNSEQYF. Combining the CDR3 with reference TRBV5-1 and TRBJ2-7 gives the whole variable domain KAGVTQTPRYLIKTRGQQVTLSCSPISGHRSVSWYQQTPGQGLQFLFEYFSETQRNKGNFPGRFSGRQFSNSRSEMNVSTLELGDSALYLCASSTGTGNSEQYFGPGTRLTVT.

The V call is TRBV5-5, the J call TRBJ2-7, with a weak D call TRBD2 (7 bases). Germline CDR1 SGHKS, CDR2 YYEKEE (reference sequence). Trimming cost V 4 bases and J 1 base, with 18 bases left between them. The CDR3 extends over 16 amino acids. The CDR3, as DNA: TGTGCCAGCAGCGGTATGGGGGGGCCTGGGTCCTACGAGCAGTACTTC. Translating it yields CASSGMGGPGSYEQYF.

Comments on this clonotype: This sequence may be a read error, since a much larger clone differs from it by one base. The CDR3 carries no conserved terminal phenylalanine or tryptophan, so it likely arises from a read error. The chain links TRBV2 to TRBJ1-2; the match to TRBD1 covers 8 bases. J was trimmed by 5 bases and V by 2 bases; bases with no gene match: 4. The CDR3 runs to 14 residues. Germline V lookup: CDR1 SNHLY, CDR2 FYNNEI. The CDR3 bases are TGTGCCAGCAGTGAACAGGGGGCGAGGTATGGCTACACCCTC. Translating it yields CASSEQGARYGYTL.

This clonotype was seen once. CDR3 DNA sequence: TGTGCCAGCAGCTTTTTCGGGCAGCCCCAGCATTTT. It specifies CASSFFGQPQHF. The chain carries TRBV7-9 and TRBJ1-5; D unresolved. The V end was cut by 3 bases, the J end by 7 bases, with 7 bases between. The CDR3 consists of 12 residues. Germline V CDR1 and CDR2: SEHNR, FQNEAQ (reference sequence).

This clonotype was counted ten times or more. The chain carries TRBV28 and TRBJ2-1, with unresolved D. The V end lost 8 bases, the J end lost 3 bases, and 20 bases lay between the germline ends. The CDR3 runs 16 residues. Germline CDR1 and CDR2: MDHEN and SYDVKM. CDR3 in amino acids: CASEPHRAAYYNEQFF. CDR3 DNA sequence: TGTGCCAGCGAACCCCACCGGGCAGCTTACTACAATGAGCAGTTCTTC.

This chain uses TRBV6-1 with TRBJ1-5; D is ambiguous. This CDR3 has 15 amino acids. V was clipped by 6 bases and J by 0 bases, with 12 bases between them. The germline CDR1 and CDR2 sequences are MNHNS and SASEGT. The CDR3 sequence is CASRGTDFSNQPQHF. CDR3 coding DNA: TGTGCCAGCAGGGGAACAGATTTTAGCAATCAGCCCCAGCATTTT.

The V call is TRBV19, the J call TRBJ1-5; D unclear. Germline V lookup: CDR1 LNHDA, CDR2 SQIVND (reference sequence). The V and J ends lost 7 bases and 3 bases respectively, with 13 bases between them. The CDR3 spans 14 residues. This CDR3 reads CASTKGYVNQPQHF. In DNA form, the CDR3 reads TGTGCCAGTACCAAAGGATACGTCAATCAGCCCCAGCATTTT.

This clonotype was counted at least ten times. This rearrangement joins TRBV18 to TRBJ2-7, with D perhaps TRBD1 or TRBD2 (6 bases each). V was cut by 6 bases and J by 2 bases, with 11 bases left in between. The CDR3 contains 13 residues. CDR1 KGHSH and CDR2 LQKENI come from the germline V gene. CDR3 nucleotides: TGTGCCAGCTCTCCCGGGGGCCCCTACGAGCAGTACTTC. Protein: CASSPGGPYEQYF.

This clonotype turned up a few times. The chain employs TRBV6-2 or TRBV6-3 and TRBJ2-1; D may be TRBD1 or TRBD2 (6 bases each). There are 16 residues in the CDR3. The V gene lost 1 base and the J gene lost 7 bases, with 17 bases spanning the gap. Germline V lookup: CDR1 MNHEY, CDR2 SVGEGT. The CDR3 region has the DNA TGTGCCAGCAGTTACTATTTGGGTAGGGGGGAAAATGAGCAGTTCTTC. The encoded protein is CASSYYLGRGENEQFF.

This clonotype occurred many times. This chain uses TRBV6-2 or TRBV6-3 with TRBJ1-5, with D possibly TRBD1 on 5 matching bases. The CDR3 is 15 amino acids. CDR1 MNHEY and CDR2 SVGEGT come from the germline V gene. V dropped 7 bases and J dropped 0 bases, with 13 bases sitting between them. DNA of the CDR3: TGTGCCAGCACCCCAGGGATACTTAGCAATCAGCCCCAGCATTTT. This encodes CASTPGILSNQPQHF.

This clonotype was found a few times. The genes are TRBV29-1 and TRBJ2-7, with D possibly matching TRBD1 (6 bases). The CDR3 is 11 amino acids. Germline-derived CDR1 and CDR2 are SQVTM and ANQGSEA. V lost 6 bases and J 6 bases, leaving 12 bases between the germline ends. CDR3 region: CSVEQGVEQYF. The CDR3 DNA follows: TGCAGCGTAGAACAGGGAGTCGAGCAGTACTTC.